The 23 T cell receptor beta chains given below trace back to one sample, sequenced in a study of radiotherapy plus CTLA-4 blockade in lung cancer. Only in-frame clones appear in the TCRdb table, and some are missing; sequencing was by immunoSEQ multiplex PCR. Of over 100,000 clones listed, about 80% are singletons. This specimen consisted of peripheral blood, obtained from a patient treated with radiotherapy plus ipilimumab. The receptors stem from a human donor with non-small cell lung cancer that progressed on radiotherapy plus ipilimumab. Some clones in this sample may be carry-over from other donors' samples.

CDR3 in DNA: TGCGCCAGCAGCCAAGCTCGGGGACGGGAAGAGACCCAGTACTTC. It specifies CASSQARGREETQYF. The V call is TRBV4-3, the J call TRBJ2-5; D might be TRBD1 or TRBD2, each matching 5 bases. Trimming stripped 1 base from V and 3 bases from J, with 12 bases between. The CDR3 is 15 amino acids. From germline, CDR1 is LGHNA and CDR2 YSLEER.

The V and J genes are TRBV20-1 and TRBJ1-4; D ambiguous. V was shortened by 5 bases and J by 4 bases, with 5 bases between the two germline ends. The CDR3 consists of 11 residues. CDR1 and CDR2 (germline): DFQATT, SNEGSKA (reference sequence). This CDR3 is CSAAGNEKLFF. CDR3 DNA: TGCAGTGCTGCCGGTAATGAAAAACTGTTTTTT.

The chain has TRBV5-1 and TRBJ1-2; the D is unclear. Germline CDR1 SGHRS, CDR2 YFSETQ. The CDR3 covers 14 residues. The V end lost 3 bases, the J end lost 8 bases, and 17 bases lay between the germline ends. In DNA form, the CDR3 reads TGCGCCAGCAGCTCCGGACCACCGTCGATGGGCTACACCTTC. This codes for CASSSGPPSMGYTF.

The J gene is TRBJ2-4, the V gene TRBV19; D is perhaps TRBD1 (5 bases). V lost 4 bases and J 5 bases, leaving 6 bases between the germline ends. CDR3 length: 12 amino acids. The germline V gene has CDR1 LNHDA and CDR2 SQIVND (reference sequence). Here the CDR3 reads CASSKQENIQYF. In DNA form, the CDR3 reads TGTGCCAGTAGTAAACAGGAAAACATTCAGTACTTC. Full variable domain (rest looked up from reference TRBV19 and TRBJ2-4): DGGITQSPKYLFRKEGQNVTLSCEQNLNHDAMYWYRQDPGQGLRLIYYSQIVNDFQKGDIAEGYSVSREKKESFPLTVTSAQKNPTAFYLCASSKQENIQYFGAGTRLSVL.

The table lists this clone with a few counts. The V and J genes are TRBV27 and TRBJ2-2, with D perhaps TRBD1 (6 bases). The germline CDR1 and CDR2 sequences are MNHEY and SMNVEV (reference sequence). CDR3 length equals 16 residues. V was shortened by 4 bases and J by 7 bases, with 19 bases between the two germline ends. CDR3 coding DNA: TGTGCCAGCAGTTCTACCCCAGGGGATCGGGGCGGGGAGCTGTTTTTT. It encodes CASSSTPGDRGGELFF.

V gene TRBV10-3 combines with J gene TRBJ2-7; the D gene is possibly TRBD2 (5 bases). The V and J ends lost 3 bases and 4 bases respectively, with 13 bases between them. The CDR3 has 14 amino acids. The V gene's germline CDR1 is ENHRY and CDR2 SYGVKD. CDR3 in DNA: TGTGCCATCAGTGAATGGGAAAGGAGGTACGAGCAGTACTTC. Its protein is CAISEWERRYEQYF.

The CDR3 region is CASRGDTQYF. Written as DNA, the CDR3 is TGTGCCAGCCGGGGAGATACGCAGTATTTT. V is TRBV25-1 and J is TRBJ2-3, with a possible D match to TRBD2 (5 bases). The CDR3 runs to 10 residues. V was cut by 8 bases and J by 5 bases, with 5 bases left in between. Germline assignment: CDR1 MGHDK and CDR2 SYGVNS.

Points on this clone: One end of the junction does not line up with germline, which may come from a read error. The chain has TRBV4-1 and TRBJ1-5; unclear D gene. CDR1 MGHRA and CDR2 YSYEKL come from the germline V gene. This CDR3 comprises 19 residues. Here the CDR3 reads CASSQRELDHHSSNRPQHF. CDR3 bases: TGCGCCAGCAGCCAAAGGGAGCTGGACCATCACTCTAGCAATCGGCCCCAGCATTTT.

The chain has TRBV7-2 and TRBJ2-7, with 7 nucleotides matching TRBD1. This CDR3 region has 15 residues. CDR1 and CDR2 (germline): SGHTA, FQGNSA. The V segment lost 5 bases and the J segment 5 bases; nucleotides outside the gene matches: 12. The CDR3 coding sequence is TGTGCCAGCAGCCCCAGACAGGGAATGTTCCACGAGCAGTACTTC. As protein: CASSPRQGMFHEQYF.

The chain joins TRBV5-1 to TRBJ2-6, with no clear D. Per germline, CDR1 SGHRS and CDR2 YFSETQ. Trimming cost V 2 bases and J 2 bases, with 8 bases left between them. The CDR3 has 15 residues. The CDR3 sequence is CASSFINPGANVLTF. As DNA, the CDR3 is TGCGCCAGCAGCTTTATTAACCCTGGGGCCAACGTCCTGACTTTC.

The chain combines TRBV4-3 with TRBJ2-3; D possibly corresponds to TRBD2 (7 bases). CDR3 length equals 16 residues. The germline V gene has CDR1 LGHNA and CDR2 YSLEER. V was pared by 0 bases and J by 2 bases, with 12 bases between. CDR3 amino acids: CASSQDLAGATDTQYF. The CDR3 coding sequence is TGCGCCAGCAGCCAAGATCTCGCGGGGGCCACAGATACGCAGTATTTT.

This chain uses TRBV7-2 with TRBJ2-3; 7 nucleotides agree with TRBD2. The V and J ends lost 1 base and 6 bases, in that order; junction bases with no gene match: 13. The CDR3 loop spans 17 amino acids. Germline-derived CDR1 and CDR2 are SGHTA and FQGNSA. CDR3 amino acids: CASSLDPRILGRDTQYF. The CDR3, as DNA: TGTGCCAGCAGCTTAGATCCGCGCATCCTCGGGAGGGATACGCAGTATTTT.

The chain is built from TRBV4-2 and TRBJ1-4; D is possibly TRBD1 (5 bases). The CDR3 is made up of 15 amino acids. Trimming pared 4 bases from V and 1 base from J, leaving 10 bases between. Germline loops: CDR1 LGHNA, CDR2 YNFKEQ. The CDR3 region has the DNA TGTGCCAGCAGCCCCGACGGGGGAACTAATGAAAAACTGTTTTTT. This sequence encodes CASSPDGGTNEKLFF.

The J gene is TRBJ2-3, the V gene TRBV7-2; TRBD1 might be the D (5 bases). The CDR3 runs 19 residues. Per the germline V gene, CDR1 is SGHTA and CDR2 is FQGNSA. V gave up 5 bases and J gave up 0 bases, with 24 bases separating them. CDR3 sequence: CASSAVVGRGASSTDTQYF. In DNA, the CDR3 is TGTGCCAGCAGCGCGGTGGTGGGTCGTGGGGCGTCTAGCACAGATACGCAGTATTTT.

This clone was observed a single time. This rearrangement joins TRBV7-8 to TRBJ1-3, with 7 bases fitting TRBD1. The germline V gene has CDR1 SGHVS and CDR2 FQNEAQ. V dropped 1 base and J dropped 1; count of bases not matched to a gene: 4. This CDR3 contains 16 residues. This chain's CDR3 is CASSLDDRVSGNTIYF. The DNA for the CDR3 is TGTGCCAGCAGCTTAGACGACAGGGTATCTGGAAACACCATATATTTT.

This clone has only a few counts. CDR3 loop: CASSILGGIYGYTF. For the CDR3, the DNA is TGTGCCAGTAGTATACTAGGTGGAATCTATGGCTACACCTTC. The chain carries TRBV19 and TRBJ1-2; the D is unclear. The V gene's germline CDR1 is LNHDA and CDR2 SQIVND (reference sequence). This CDR3 is built from 14 residues. Between the trimmed V and J ends, which lost 2 bases and 4 bases, there was a span of 11 bases.

V and J are TRBV6-4 and TRBJ2-2, with no clear D. The CDR3 loop spans 15 amino acids. The germline V gene encodes CDR1 MRHNA and CDR2 SNTAGT. V dropped 5 bases and J dropped 0 bases, with 10 bases sitting between them. The CDR3 nucleotides are TGTGCCAGCAGTAAGCTCTATGCGAACACCGGGGAGCTGTTTTTT. Translated, it gives CASSKLYANTGELFF.

The CDR3 reads CASSAASVAYGYTF. CDR3 sequence (DNA): TGTGCCAGCAGTGCGGCCTCGGTGGCTTATGGCTACACCTTC. The chain is built from TRBV27 and TRBJ1-2; D gene uncertain. The CDR3 has 14 amino acids. Trimming took 5 bases from V and 5 from J, leaving 15 bases between them. The germline CDR1 and CDR2 sequences are MNHEY and SMNVEV (reference sequence).

The V and J genes are TRBV4-2 and TRBJ2-3; D uncertain. CDR3 length equals 16 residues. The ends were cut back, 1 base at V and 2 bases at J, with 13 bases in the middle. Germline-derived CDR1 and CDR2 are LGHNA and YNFKEQ. The CDR3 sequence is CASSQVPPRVTDTQYF. The CDR3 DNA sequence: TGTGCCAGCAGCCAAGTCCCCCCCCGAGTCACAGATACGCAGTATTTT.

The chain joins TRBV7-2 to TRBJ2-7; D might be TRBD2 (5 bases). The CDR3 spans 12 residues. The V gene's germline CDR1 is SGHTA and CDR2 FQGNSA. The V end was cut by 5 bases, the J end by 3 bases, with 8 bases between. The CDR3 protein is CASSATSYEQYF. The CDR3 DNA reads TGTGCCAGCAGCGCTACTAGCTACGAGCAGTACTTC.

V and J are TRBV2 and TRBJ2-1; D is possibly TRBD1 (5 bases). V shed 4 bases and J shed 5 bases, with 9 bases lying between them. The V gene's germline CDR1 is SNHLY and CDR2 FYNNEI. The CDR3 is made up of 13 amino acids. The CDR3 here is CASSVDRHNEQFF. DNA for the CDR3: TGTGCCAGCAGTGTTGACAGACACAATGAGCAGTTCTTC. Variable domain in full (rest from reference TRBV2 and TRBJ2-1): EPEVTQTPSHQVTQMGQEVILRCVPISNHLYFYWYRQILGQKVEFLVSFYNNEISEKSEIFDDQFSVERPDGSNFTLKIRSTKLEDSAMYFCASSVDRHNEQFFGPGTRLTVL.

The rearrangement joins TRBV30 to TRBJ2-7; D call uncertain. With 5 bases removed from V and 5 bases from J, the gap between germline ends came to 16 bases. Germline V CDR1 and CDR2: GTSNPN, SVGIG (reference sequence). This CDR3 has 13 residues. The CDR3 DNA sequence: TGTGCCTGGGGGATCGTCCTGAGGCACGAGCAGTACTTC. This gives the protein CAWGIVLRHEQYF.

This clone was counted once. The junction departs from the called germline gene at one end, perhaps through a read error. The sample carries other DNA sequences with the same CDR3. The chain combines TRBV27 with TRBJ2-7; TRBD1 or TRBD2 may be the D gene (5 bases each). The CDR3 length is 14 residues. Looked up from germline, CDR1 is MNHEY and CDR2 is SMNVEV (reference sequence). CDR3 DNA: TGTGCCAGCAGGCCTCGAGGGGATGCCTACGAACAGTATTTC. It specifies CASRPRGDAYEQYF.